This T cell receptor beta chain was identified in a study of vaccination and CD4 T cells after COVID-19. Background on the study: Convalescent patients gave post-COVID blood a median about 100 days post-diagnosis, range 35 to 161.

The CDR3 runs to 16 residues. Germline V lookup: CDR1 MGHRA, CDR2 YSYEKL. Trimming cost V 3 bases and J 1 base; bases outside gene matches: 3. CD4+ T cells that had been cultured provided DNA sequenced with the Oncomine TCR Beta short-read assay. One entry per CDR3 protein results from TCRdb running MiXCR on the PCR reads. The repertoire holds 15,000 or so distinct CDR3 sequences, with 36% as singletons. As concerns this clonotype: The antigen is undetermined.

Treatment here: approximately 9-day PBMC culture with coronavirus spike peptide pools or control peptides (ViraFEST assay). US Alpha, Beta and Delta variants postdated the positive PCR dates, which ran from March to December 2020. Study results and caveats: Among convalescent patients, a median approximately 86% of reactive clones emerged only after vaccination. Vaccine-specific clones in convalescent patients were spike mono-reactive in 304 of 307 cases.

The chain is built from TRBV4-1 and TRBJ1-6; 7 nucleotides match TRBD1. The sequence came from a human donor with COVID-19. Sequencing was done on a sample of cultured CD4+ T cells from blood. The CDR3 DNA is TGCGCCAGCAGCCAGGTGACAGGGTCCTATAATTCACCCCTCCACTTT. This translates into CASSQVTGSYNSPLHF.